This T cell receptor beta chain was sequenced for a study of OX40 agonist ivuxolimab in advanced cancers. Whole-study context: Patients treated during dose escalation were battling hepatocellular carcinoma, melanoma, renal cell or head and neck cancer. A history of anti-PD-1, anti-PD-L1 or anti-CTLA-4 therapy was acceptable, and over 30% had some.

This CDR3 has 16 residues. V lost 2 bases and J 6 bases, leaving 19 bases between the germline ends. The germline V gene encodes CDR1 SGDLS and CDR2 YYNGEE. Here immunoSEQ multiplex PCR was the method, and the copy in TCRdb shows in-frame clones only, minus some. The data contain 35,000 or so clones, around 82% of them singletons. This clone occurred a few times. The chain uses TRBV9 and TRBJ2-3; D might be TRBD1 (6 bases). This specimen consisted of CD4+ or CD8+ T cells sorted from blood, obtained in a trial of the OX40 agonist ivuxolimab. This clonotype originated in an adult with an advanced solid tumor such as melanoma, head and neck, liver or kidney cancer. In DNA form, the CDR3 reads TGTGCCAGCAGCGTGGGACCGGGACACTTCTTTGATACGCAGTATTTT. Translating it yields CASSVGPGHFFDTQYF.